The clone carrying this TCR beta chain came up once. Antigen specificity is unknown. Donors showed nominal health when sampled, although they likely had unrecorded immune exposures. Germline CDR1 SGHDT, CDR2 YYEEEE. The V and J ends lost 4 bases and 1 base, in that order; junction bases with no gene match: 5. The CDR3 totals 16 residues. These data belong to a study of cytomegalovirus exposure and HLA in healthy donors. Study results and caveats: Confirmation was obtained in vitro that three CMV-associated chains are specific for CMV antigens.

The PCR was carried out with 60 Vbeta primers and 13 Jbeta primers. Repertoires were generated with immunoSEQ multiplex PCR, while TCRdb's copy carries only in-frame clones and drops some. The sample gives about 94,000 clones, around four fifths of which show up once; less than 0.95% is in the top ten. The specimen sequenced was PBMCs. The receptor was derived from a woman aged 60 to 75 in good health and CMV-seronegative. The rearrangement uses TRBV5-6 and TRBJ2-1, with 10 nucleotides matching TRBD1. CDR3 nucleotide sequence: TGTGCCAGCAGCCCCGGGACAGGGGTTTCCTACAATGAGCAGTTCTTC. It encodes CASSPGTGVSYNEQFF.